This T cell receptor (beta chain) is drawn from a study of control samples from healthy donors and cancer patients. The method was immunoSEQ multiplex PCR; TCRdb's version includes in-frame clones alone and lacks a portion of them. The top ten clones hold roughly 20% of a sample with about 82,000 clones, 87% of them seen once. V shed 3 bases, J shed 7 bases, and the junction held 5 bases outside the gene matches. CDR1 is KGHDR, CDR2 SFDVKD, per germline. The CDR3 runs to 16 residues. The sample holds one count of this clone. The chain recombines TRBV24-1 with TRBJ2-1, with 13 positions matching TRBD2. The specimen sequenced was blood. The TCR comes from a man in his forties or fifties in good health. In DNA form, the CDR3 reads TGTGCCACCAGTGATGGACTAGCGGGAGTGCGGAATGAGCAGTTCTTC. It translates to CATSDGLAGVRNEQFF.